This entry features one TCR beta chain sequence. Its cognate antigen is unknown. This sample is drawn from a study of cytomegalovirus exposure and HLA in healthy donors. The V and J ends lost 3 bases and 3 bases respectively, with 17 bases between them. The CDR3 has 15 amino acids. The germline V gene encodes CDR1 GTSNPN and CDR2 SVGIG (reference sequence). Whole-study findings and limits: Immune exposure information available was restricted to CMV serostatus. Productive rates of about 90% or about 30% were seen for most TCR beta V segments in an earlier analysis.

60 Vbeta and 13 Jbeta primers were used in PCR. Source study methods: The count from a later analysis was tens of millions of unique TCR beta chains, 9 million to 12 million of them shared. The method was immunoSEQ multiplex PCR; TCRdb's version includes in-frame clones alone and lacks a portion of them. V and J calls and clone size follow that table, whereas D and trimming were derived from the DNA. The sample has about 93,000 clones, around four fifths seen once. The source material was PBMCs. The chain has TRBV30 and TRBJ1-2; TRBD1 might be the D (6 bases). The TCR comes from a boy younger than 18 in good health and CMV-seronegative. This chain's CDR3 is CAWRRGARIDYGYTF. The CDR3 DNA reads as TGTGCCTGGAGGCGGGGGGCGCGTATCGACTATGGCTACACCTTC.